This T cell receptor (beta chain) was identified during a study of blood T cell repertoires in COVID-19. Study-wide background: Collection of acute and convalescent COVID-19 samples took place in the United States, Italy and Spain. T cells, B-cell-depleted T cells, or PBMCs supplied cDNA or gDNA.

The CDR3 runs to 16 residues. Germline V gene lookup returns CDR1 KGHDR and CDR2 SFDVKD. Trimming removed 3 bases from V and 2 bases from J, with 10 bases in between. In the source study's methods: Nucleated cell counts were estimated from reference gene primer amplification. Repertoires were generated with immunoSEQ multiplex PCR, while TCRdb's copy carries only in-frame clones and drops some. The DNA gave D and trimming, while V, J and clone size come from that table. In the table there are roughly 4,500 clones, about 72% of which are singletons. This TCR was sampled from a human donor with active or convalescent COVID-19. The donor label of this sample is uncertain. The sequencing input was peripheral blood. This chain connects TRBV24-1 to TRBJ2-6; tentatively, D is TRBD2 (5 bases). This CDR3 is CATSDPSGTGANVLTF. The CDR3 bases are TGTGCCACCAGTGATCCCTCCGGGACTGGGGCCAACGTCCTGACTTTC.